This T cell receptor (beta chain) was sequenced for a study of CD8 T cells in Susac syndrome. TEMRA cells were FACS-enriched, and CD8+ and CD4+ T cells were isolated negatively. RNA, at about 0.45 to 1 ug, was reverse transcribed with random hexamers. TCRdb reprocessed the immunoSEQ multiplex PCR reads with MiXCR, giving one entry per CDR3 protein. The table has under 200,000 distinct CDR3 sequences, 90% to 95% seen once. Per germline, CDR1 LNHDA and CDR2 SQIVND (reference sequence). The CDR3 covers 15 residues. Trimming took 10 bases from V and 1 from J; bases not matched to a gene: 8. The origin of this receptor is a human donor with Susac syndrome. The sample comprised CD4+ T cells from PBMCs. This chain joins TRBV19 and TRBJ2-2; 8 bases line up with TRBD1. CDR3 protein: CATKPGTGNTGELFF. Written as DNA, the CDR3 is TGTGCCACCAAACCCGGGACAGGGAACACCGGGGAGCTGTTTTTT.